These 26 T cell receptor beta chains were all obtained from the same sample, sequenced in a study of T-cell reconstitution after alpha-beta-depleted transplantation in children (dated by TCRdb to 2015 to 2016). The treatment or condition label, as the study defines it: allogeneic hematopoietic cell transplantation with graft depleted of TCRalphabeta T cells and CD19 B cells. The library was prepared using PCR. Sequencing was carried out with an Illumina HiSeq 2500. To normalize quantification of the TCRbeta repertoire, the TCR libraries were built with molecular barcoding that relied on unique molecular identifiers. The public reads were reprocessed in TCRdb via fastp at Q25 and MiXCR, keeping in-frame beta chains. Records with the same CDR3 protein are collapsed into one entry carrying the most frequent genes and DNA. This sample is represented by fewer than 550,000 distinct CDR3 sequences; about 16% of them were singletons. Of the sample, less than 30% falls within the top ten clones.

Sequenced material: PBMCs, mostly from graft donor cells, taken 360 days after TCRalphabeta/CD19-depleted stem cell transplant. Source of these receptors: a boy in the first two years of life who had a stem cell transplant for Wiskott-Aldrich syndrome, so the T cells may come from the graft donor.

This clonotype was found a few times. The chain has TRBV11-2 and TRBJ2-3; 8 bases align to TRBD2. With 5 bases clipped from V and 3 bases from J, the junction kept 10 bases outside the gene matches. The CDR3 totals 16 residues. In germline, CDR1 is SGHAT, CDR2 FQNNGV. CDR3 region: CASSTLAVAVTDTQYF. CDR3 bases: TGTGCCAGCAGCACACTAGCGGTGGCGGTTACAGATACGCAGTATTTT.

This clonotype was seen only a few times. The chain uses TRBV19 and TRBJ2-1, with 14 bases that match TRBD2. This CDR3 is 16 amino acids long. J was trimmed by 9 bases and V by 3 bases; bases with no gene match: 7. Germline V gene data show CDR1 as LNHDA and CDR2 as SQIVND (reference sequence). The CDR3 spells CASSIFGTSGRTEQFF. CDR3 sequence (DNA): TGTGCCAGTAGTATCTTCGGGACTAGCGGGAGAACTGAGCAGTTCTTC.

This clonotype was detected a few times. CDR3 amino acids: CASSLKGIAKNIQYF. The CDR3 region has the DNA TGTGCCAGCAGCTTAAAAGGAATAGCCAAAAACATTCAGTACTTC. The chain carries TRBV7-9 and TRBJ2-4; no definite D call. The V end was cut by 2 bases, the J end by 0 bases, with 8 bases between. This CDR3 region has 15 residues. Looked up from germline, CDR1 is SEHNR and CDR2 is FQNEAQ (reference sequence).

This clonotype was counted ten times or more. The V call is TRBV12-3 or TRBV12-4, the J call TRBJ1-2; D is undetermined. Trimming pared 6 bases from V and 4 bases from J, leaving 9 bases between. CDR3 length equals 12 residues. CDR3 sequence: CASSSVGYGYTF. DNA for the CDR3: TGTGCCAGCAGCTCAGTTGGCTATGGCTACACCTTC.

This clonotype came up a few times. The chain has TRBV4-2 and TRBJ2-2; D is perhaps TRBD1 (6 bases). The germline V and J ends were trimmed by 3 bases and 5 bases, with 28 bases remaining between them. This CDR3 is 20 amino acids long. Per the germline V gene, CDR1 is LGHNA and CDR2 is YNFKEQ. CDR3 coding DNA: TGTGCCAGCAGCCATCCCCACAGGGTTCTAAGACAGATCCGGACCGGGGAGCTGTTTTTT. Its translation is CASSHPHRVLRQIRTGELFF.

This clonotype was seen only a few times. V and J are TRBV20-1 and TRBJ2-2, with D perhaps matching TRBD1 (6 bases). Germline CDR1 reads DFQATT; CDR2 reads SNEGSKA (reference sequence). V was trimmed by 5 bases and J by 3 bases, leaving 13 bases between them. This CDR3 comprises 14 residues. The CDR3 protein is CSAAQGPHTGELFF. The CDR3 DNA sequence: TGCAGTGCTGCTCAGGGGCCGCACACCGGGGAGCTGTTTTTT.

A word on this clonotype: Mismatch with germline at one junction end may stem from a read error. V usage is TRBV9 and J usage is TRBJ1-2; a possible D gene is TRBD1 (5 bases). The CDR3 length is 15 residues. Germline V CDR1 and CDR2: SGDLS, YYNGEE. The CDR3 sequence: CASSVLGGTGYGYTF. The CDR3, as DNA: TGTGCCAGCAGCGTTCTTGGGGGTACGGGCTATGGCTACACTTTC.

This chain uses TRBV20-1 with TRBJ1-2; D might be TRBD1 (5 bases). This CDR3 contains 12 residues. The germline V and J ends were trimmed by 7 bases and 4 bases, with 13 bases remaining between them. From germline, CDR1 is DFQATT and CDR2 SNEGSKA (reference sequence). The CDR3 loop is CSGSGDTYGYTF. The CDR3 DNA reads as TGCAGTGGCTCGGGGGATACCTATGGCTACACCTTC.

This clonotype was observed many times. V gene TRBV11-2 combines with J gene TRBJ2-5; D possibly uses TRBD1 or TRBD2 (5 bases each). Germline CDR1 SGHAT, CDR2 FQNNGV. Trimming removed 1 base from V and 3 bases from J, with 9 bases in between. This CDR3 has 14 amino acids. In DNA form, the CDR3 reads TGTGCCAGCAGCTTAGTTGGGGGAAAAGAGACCCAGTACTTC. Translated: CASSLVGGKETQYF.

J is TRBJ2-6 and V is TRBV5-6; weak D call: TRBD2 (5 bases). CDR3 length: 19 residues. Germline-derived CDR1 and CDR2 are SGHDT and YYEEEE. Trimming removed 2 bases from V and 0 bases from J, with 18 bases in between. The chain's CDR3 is CASSLRFRGSLSGANVLTF. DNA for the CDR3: TGTGCCAGCAGCTTAAGGTTTCGGGGATCCCTCTCTGGGGCCAACGTCCTGACTTTC.

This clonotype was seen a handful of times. The CDR3 loop reads CASTGTPYEQYF. The CDR3 DNA is TGCGCCAGCACTGGGACTCCCTACGAGCAGTACTTC. V usage is TRBV10-2 and J usage is TRBJ2-7; possible D gene TRBD2, 6 bases. V shed 7 bases and J shed 2 bases, with 9 bases lying between them. CDR3 size: 12 residues. Germline CDR1 WSHSY, CDR2 SAAADI.

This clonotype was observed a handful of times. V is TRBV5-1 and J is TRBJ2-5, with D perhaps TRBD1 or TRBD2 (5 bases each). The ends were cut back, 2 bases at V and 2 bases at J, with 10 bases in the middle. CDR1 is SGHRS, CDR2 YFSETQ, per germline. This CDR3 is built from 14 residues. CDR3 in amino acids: CASSLNGAQETQYF. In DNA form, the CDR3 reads TGCGCCAGCAGCTTAAACGGGGCTCAAGAGACCCAGTACTTC.

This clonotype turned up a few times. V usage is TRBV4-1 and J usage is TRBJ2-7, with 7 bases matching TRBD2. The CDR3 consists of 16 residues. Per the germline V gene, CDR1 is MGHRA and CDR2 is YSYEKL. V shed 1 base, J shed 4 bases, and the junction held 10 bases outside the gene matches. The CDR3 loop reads CASSQAPGGLAYEQYF. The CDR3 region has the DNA TGCGCCAGCAGCCAAGCCCCGGGGGGTCTAGCGTACGAGCAGTACTTC.

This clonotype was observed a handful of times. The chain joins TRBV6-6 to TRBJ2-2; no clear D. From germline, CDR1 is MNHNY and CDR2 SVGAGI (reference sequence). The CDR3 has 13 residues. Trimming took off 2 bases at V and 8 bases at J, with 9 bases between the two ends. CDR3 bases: TGTGCCAGCAGTTACCGGCTTTGGGGGGAGCTGTTTTTT. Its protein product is CASSYRLWGELFF.

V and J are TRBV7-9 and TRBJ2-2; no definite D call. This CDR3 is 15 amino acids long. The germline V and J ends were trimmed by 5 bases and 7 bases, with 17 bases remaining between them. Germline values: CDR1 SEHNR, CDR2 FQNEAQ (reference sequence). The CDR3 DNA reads TGTGCCAGCAGCAGAGTCGGGCCCCATGGCGGGGAGCTGTTTTTT. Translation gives CASSRVGPHGGELFF.

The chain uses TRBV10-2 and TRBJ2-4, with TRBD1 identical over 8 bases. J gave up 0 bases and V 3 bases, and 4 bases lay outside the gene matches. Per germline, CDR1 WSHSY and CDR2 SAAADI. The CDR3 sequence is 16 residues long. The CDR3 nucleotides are TGCGCCAGCAGTGACAGGGGGCTCTTAGCCAAAAACATTCAGTACTTC. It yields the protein CASSDRGLLAKNIQYF.

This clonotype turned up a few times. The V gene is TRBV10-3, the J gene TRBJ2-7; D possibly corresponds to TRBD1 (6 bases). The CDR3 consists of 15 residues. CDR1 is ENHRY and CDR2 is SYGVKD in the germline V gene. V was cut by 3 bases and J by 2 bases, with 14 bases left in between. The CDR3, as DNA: TGTGCCATCAGTGATCGGGCAGGGGTCCCCTACGAGCAGTACTTC. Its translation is CAISDRAGVPYEQYF.

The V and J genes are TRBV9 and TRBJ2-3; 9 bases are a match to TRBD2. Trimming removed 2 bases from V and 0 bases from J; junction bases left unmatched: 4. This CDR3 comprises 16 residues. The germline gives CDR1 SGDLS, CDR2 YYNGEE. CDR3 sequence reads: CASSVLLAGSTDTQYF. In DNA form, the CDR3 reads TGTGCCAGCAGCGTTTTACTAGCGGGTAGCACAGATACGCAGTATTTT.

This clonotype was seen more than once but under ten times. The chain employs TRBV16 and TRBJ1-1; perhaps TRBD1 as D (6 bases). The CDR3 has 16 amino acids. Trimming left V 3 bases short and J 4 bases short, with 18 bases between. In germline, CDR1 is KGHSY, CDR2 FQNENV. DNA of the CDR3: TGTGCCAGCAGCCAGCACAGGGTCTTGAAAAGCACTGAAGCTTTCTTT. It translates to CASSQHRVLKSTEAFF. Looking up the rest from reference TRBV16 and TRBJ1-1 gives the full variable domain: GEEVAQTPKHLVRGEGQKAKLYCAPIKGHSYVFWYQQVLKNEFKFLISFQNENVFDETGMPKERFSAKCLPNSPCSLEIQATKLEDSAVYFCASSQHRVLKSTEAFFGQGTRLTVV.

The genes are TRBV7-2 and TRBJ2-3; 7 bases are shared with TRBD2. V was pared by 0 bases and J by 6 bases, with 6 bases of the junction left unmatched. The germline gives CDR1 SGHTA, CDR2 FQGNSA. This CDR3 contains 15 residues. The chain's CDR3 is CASSLALREQDTQYF. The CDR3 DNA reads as TGTGCCAGCAGCTTAGCATTGCGGGAGCAGGATACGCAGTATTTT.

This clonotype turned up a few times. The CDR3 here is CSAIVEVRTDTQYF. The CDR3, as DNA: TGCAGTGCTATAGTGGAGGTTCGCACAGATACGCAGTATTTT. This chain links TRBV20-1 with TRBJ2-3; D is possibly TRBD2 (5 bases). Germline assignment: CDR1 DFQATT and CDR2 SNEGSKA (reference sequence). V was clipped by 4 bases and J by 1 base, with 12 bases between them. CDR3 length equals 14 residues.

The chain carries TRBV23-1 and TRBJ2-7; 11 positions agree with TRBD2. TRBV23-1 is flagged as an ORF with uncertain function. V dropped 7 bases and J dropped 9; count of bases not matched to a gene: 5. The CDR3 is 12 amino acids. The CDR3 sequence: CASNNLAGGQYF. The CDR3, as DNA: TGCGCCAGCAACAATCTAGCGGGGGGGCAGTACTTC.

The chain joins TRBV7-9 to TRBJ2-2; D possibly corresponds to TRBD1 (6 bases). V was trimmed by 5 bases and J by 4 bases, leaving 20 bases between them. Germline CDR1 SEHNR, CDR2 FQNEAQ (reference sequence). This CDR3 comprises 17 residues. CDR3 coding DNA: TGTGCCAGCAGCCCTCCCAACAGGGTACGGGGCACCGGGGAGCTGTTTTTT. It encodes CASSPPNRVRGTGELFF.

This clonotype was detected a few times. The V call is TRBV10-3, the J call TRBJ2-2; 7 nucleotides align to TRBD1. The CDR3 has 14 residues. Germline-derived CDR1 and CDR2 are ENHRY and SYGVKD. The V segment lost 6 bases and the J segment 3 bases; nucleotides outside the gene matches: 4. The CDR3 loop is CAIRVDRDTGELFF. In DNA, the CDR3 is TGTGCCATCAGGGTTGACAGGGACACCGGGGAGCTGTTTTTT.

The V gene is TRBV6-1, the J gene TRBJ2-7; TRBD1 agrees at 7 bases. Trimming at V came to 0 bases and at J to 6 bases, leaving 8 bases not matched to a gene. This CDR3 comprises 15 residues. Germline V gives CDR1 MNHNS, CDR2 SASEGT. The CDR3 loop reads CASSEAMTGMFEQYF. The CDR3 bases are TGTGCCAGCAGTGAAGCGATGACAGGGATGTTCGAGCAGTACTTC.

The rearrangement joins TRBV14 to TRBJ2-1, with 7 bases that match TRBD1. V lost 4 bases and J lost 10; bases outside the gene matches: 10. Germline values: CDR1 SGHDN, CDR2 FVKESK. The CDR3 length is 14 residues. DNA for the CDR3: TGTGCCAGCAGCCTGGTACAGGGGCGGAAGGAGCAGTTCTTC. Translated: CASSLVQGRKEQFF.